The next 19 T cell receptor beta chains were all read from a single sample in a study. TCRdb re-analysed the RT-PCR reads in MiXCR, keeping a single row per CDR3 protein. The table lists about 680,000 distinct CDR3 sequences, 14% of them singletons. Specimen: memory CD4+ T cells from blood. The source is a female donor in good health, serving as a healthy control.

Here the CDR3 reads CARSLRFRGRTGELFF. CDR3 nucleotide sequence: TGTGCCAGAAGCTTGAGGTTCCGGGGCCGCACCGGGGAGCTGTTTTTT. The V and J genes are TRBV5-3 and TRBJ2-2; D may be TRBD1 or TRBD2 (5 bases each). Being an ORF, TRBV5-3 has a function that is uncertain. CDR3 length equals 16 residues. Trimming shortened V by 1 base and J by 4 bases, and 14 bases separated the two germline ends.

This clonotype was detected many times. CDR3 residues: CSASKGSGELFF. CDR3 coding DNA: TGCAGTGCTAGTAAGGGCTCCGGGGAGCTGTTTTTT. The V and J genes are TRBV20-1 and TRBJ2-2; no clear D. The V end lost 3 bases, the J end lost 6 bases, and 8 bases lay between the germline ends. This CDR3 has 12 residues. Germline assignment: CDR1 DFQATT and CDR2 SNEGSKA (reference sequence).

This clonotype was recorded a few times. The chain recombines TRBV6-1 with TRBJ1-5, with TRBD1 as a possible D gene (5 bases). Deletions cut 1 base from V and 7 bases from J, with 8 bases between. The germline V gene has CDR1 MNHNS and CDR2 SASEGT. The CDR3 consists of 13 residues. The CDR3 DNA follows: TGTGCCAGCAGTGAAGACTGGGACCAGCCCCAGCATTTT. It translates to CASSEDWDQPQHF.

This sequence joins TRBV5-1 and TRBJ1-2; 11 bases agree with TRBD1. The germline V gene encodes CDR1 SGHRS and CDR2 YFSETQ. This CDR3 region has 15 residues. With 3 bases clipped from V and 8 bases from J, the junction kept 9 bases outside the gene matches. The CDR3 DNA reads as TGCGCCAGCAGCTCTGGGACAGGGGGTCTTCAAGGCTACACCTTC. It codes for CASSSGTGGLQGYTF. Using reference TRBV5-1 and TRBJ1-2 for the parts outside the CDR3, the full variable domain is KAGVTQTPRYLIKTRGQQVTLSCSPISGHRSVSWYQQTPGQGLQFLFEYFSETQRNKGNFPGRFSGRQFSNSRSEMNVSTLELGDSALYLCASSSGTGGLQGYTFGSGTRLTVV.

This clonotype was seen more than once but under ten times. The chain combines TRBV6-6 with TRBJ1-2; possibly TRBD1 for D (5 bases). Germline assignment: CDR1 MNHNY and CDR2 SVGAGI (reference sequence). The CDR3 loop spans 11 amino acids. V was cut by 10 bases and J by 8 bases, with 14 bases left in between. As DNA, the CDR3 is TGTGCCACCCACGATGGGGCCGGCTACACCTTC. Translating it yields CATHDGAGYTF.

The genes are TRBV5-1 and TRBJ2-1; possible D gene TRBD1, 5 bases. With 0 bases removed from V and 0 bases from J, the gap between germline ends came to 13 bases. This CDR3 comprises 17 residues. Germline V gives CDR1 SGHRS, CDR2 YFSETQ. CDR3 amino acids: CASSLGQGQFSYNEQFF. For the CDR3, the DNA is TGCGCCAGCAGCTTGGGCCAGGGCCAGTTCTCCTACAATGAGCAGTTCTTC.

This clonotype was counted many times. The rearrangement joins TRBV4-3 to TRBJ2-1; 8 bases fit TRBD1. CDR1 is LGHNA, CDR2 YSLEER, per germline. Trimming removed 1 base from V and 7 bases from J; junction bases left unmatched: 9. The CDR3 sequence is 16 residues long. The CDR3 DNA sequence: TGCGCCAGCAGCCAAGGTCCGGGACAGGCTGCGAATGAGCAGTTCTTC. Protein product: CASSQGPGQAANEQFF.

The chain joins TRBV4-1 to TRBJ2-3; D unclear. Trimming stripped 0 bases from V and 4 bases from J, with 14 bases between. This CDR3 has 16 amino acids. CDR1 MGHRA and CDR2 YSYEKL come from the germline V gene. CDR3 loop: CASSQDSTAFADTQYF. The CDR3 DNA sequence: TGCGCCAGCAGCCAAGATTCTACAGCATTCGCAGATACGCAGTATTTT.

This clonotype has only a few counts. The rearrangement uses TRBV7-8 and TRBJ2-5, with D possibly being TRBD2 (6 bases). V gave up 1 base and J gave up 5 bases, with 14 bases separating them. In germline, CDR1 is SGHVS, CDR2 FQNEAQ. The CDR3 sequence is 15 residues long. CDR3 nucleotide sequence: TGTGCCAGCAGCTTAGATACAAGCGGGCTGGAGACCCAGTACTTC. This encodes CASSLDTSGLETQYF.

The V call is TRBV5-4, the J call TRBJ2-3, with 14 nucleotides matching TRBD2. Germline CDR1 reads SGHNT; CDR2 reads YYREEE (reference sequence). This CDR3 comprises 19 residues. V trimming: 4 bases; J trimming: 2 bases; junction bases outside the gene matches: 12. The CDR3 DNA follows: TGTGCCAGCAGCCCTTCGGGACTAGCGGGAGTAGGGTACACAGATACGCAGTATTTT. Its protein is CASSPSGLAGVGYTDTQYF.

For this clonotype: A single base separates this from a much larger clone, so it may be a read error. This sequence joins TRBV4-3 and TRBJ2-1; TRBD2 aligns across 9 bases. CDR3 length equals 15 residues. Germline V gene lookup returns CDR1 LGHNA and CDR2 YSLEER. This CDR3 is CVSSQKLAGNNEQFF. Here the CDR3 DNA reads TGCGTCAGCAGCCAAAAACTAGCGGGCAACAATGAGCAGTTCTTC.

In the case of this clonotype: Germline is not matched at one junction end, which may reflect a read error. V and J are TRBV11-2 and TRBJ1-1; unclear D gene. This CDR3 comprises 12 residues. Germline CDR1 and CDR2: SGHAT and FQNNGV. CDR3 coding DNA: TGTGCCAGCAGCTTATTCGACGGTGAAGTTTTCTTT. Amino acids: CASSLFDGEVFF.

This clonotype has a count of ten or more. The chain joins TRBV12-3 or TRBV12-4 to TRBJ2-2, with D unclear. Deletions cut 7 bases from V and 0 bases from J, with 6 bases between. The CDR3 loop spans 13 amino acids. CDR3 protein: CASTFPNTGELFF. CDR3 DNA sequence: TGTGCCAGCACGTTCCCGAACACCGGGGAGCTGTTTTTT.

Ten or more counts support this clonotype. The CDR3 DNA reads as TGTGCCAGCAGCCGGGACAGGCGCCCGGGTGGCTACACCTTC. Translated: CASSRDRRPGGYTF. V gene TRBV7-2 combines with J gene TRBJ1-2; the match to TRBD1 covers 8 bases. With V trimmed by 5 bases and J by 7 bases, 9 bases remained unmatched. The germline gives CDR1 SGHTA, CDR2 FQGNSA. The CDR3 spans 14 residues. Supplemented by reference TRBV7-2 and TRBJ1-2, the full variable domain reads GAGVSQSPSNKVTEKGKDVELRCDPISGHTALYWYRQSLGQGLEFLIYFQGNSAPDKSGLPSDRFSAERTGGSVSTLTIQRTQQEDSAVYLCASSRDRRPGGYTFGSGTRLTVV.

This clonotype was detected once. The rearrangement uses TRBV5-4 and TRBJ2-1, with no clear D. V was shortened by 4 bases and J by 0 bases, with 14 bases between the two germline ends. Per the germline V gene, CDR1 is SGHNT and CDR2 is YYREEE (reference sequence). There are 16 residues in the CDR3. In DNA, the CDR3 is TGTGCCAGCAGCAAGAGCCTTATGAGCTCCTACAATGAGCAGTTCTTC. Encoded protein: CASSKSLMSSYNEQFF.

This clonotype was counted only a few times. The chain uses TRBV18 and TRBJ2-1, with D perhaps TRBD2 (6 bases). Germline CDR1 and CDR2: KGHSH and LQKENI. Trimming left V 3 bases short and J 8 bases short, with 11 bases between. This CDR3 contains 13 residues. The CDR3 protein is CASSPHPGDEQFF. CDR3 DNA sequence: TGTGCCAGCTCACCCCACCCGGGGGATGAGCAGTTCTTC.

V is TRBV10-3 and J is TRBJ1-5; no reliable D call. V was cut by 4 bases and J by 8 bases, with 15 bases left in between. There are 14 residues in the CDR3. Germline V lookup: CDR1 ENHRY, CDR2 SYGVKD. This CDR3 reads CAISVSGGKEPQHF. Written as DNA, the CDR3 is TGTGCCATCAGTGTCTCGGGAGGGAAAGAGCCCCAGCATTTT.

This clonotype has at least ten counts. CDR3 in DNA: TGTGCCAGCAGCGACAGGGCAGAGGGGGAAAAACTGTTTTTT. As protein: CASSDRAEGEKLFF. The chain uses TRBV6-5 and TRBJ1-4; 7 nucleotides agree with TRBD1. V lost 6 bases and J lost 8; bases outside the gene matches: 9. Germline V CDR1 and CDR2: MNHEY, SVGAGI. This CDR3 is 14 amino acids long.

This clonotype came up many times. CDR3 in DNA: TGTGCCAGCAAAACCGGGACAGCCAGCAGCTCCTACAATGAGCAGTTCTTC. Residues: CASKTGTASSSYNEQFF. The chain carries TRBV5-5 and TRBJ2-1; 7 bases agree with TRBD1. Trimming at V came to 6 bases and at J to 0 bases, leaving 12 bases not matched to a gene. The CDR3 has 17 amino acids. Germline CDR1 is SGHKS and CDR2 is YYEKEE (reference sequence).